This T cell receptor beta chain was retrieved from a study of blood T cell repertoires in COVID-19. Turning to the study itself: Acute and convalescent COVID-19 samples came from the United States, Italy and Spain. PBMCs, B-cell-depleted T cells, or T cells were the source of the cDNA or gDNA that made up the material.

V was cut by 7 bases and J by 0 bases, with 7 bases left in between. The CDR3 runs to 13 residues. The germline gives CDR1 SGHNT, CDR2 YENEEA. Study processing details: Counts of nucleated cells, estimated from reference gene primer amplification, were obtained. Libraries were prepared by immunoSEQ multiplex PCR; TCRdb keeps only in-frame clonotypes and omits some of them. The DNA was the basis for D and trimming; V, J and clone size are from that table. Among approximately 70,000 clones, 75% to 85% were seen once, and the ten largest hold 15% to 20%. This clonotype was obtained from a man in his sixties or seventies who had recovered from COVID-19. The genes are TRBV11-3 and TRBJ2-4; no firm D call. Material: peripheral blood. The CDR3 sequence: CASKSRAKNIQYF. In nucleotides, the CDR3 is TGTGCCAGCAAGAGTCGAGCCAAAAACATTCAGTACTTC.